This TCR beta chain is drawn from a study of T cells in Graves' hyperthyroidism and ophthalmopathy (dated by TCRdb to 2018 to 2020). As for the study more broadly: Peripheral blood samples were taken at the time of initial diagnosis, prior to any treatment. The 100 or so discovery patients were divided at random into training and test sets in a 7:3 ratio. To identify TCR V-J signatures that set the groups apart, the researchers used a discovery cohort of 90 to 100 patients, made up of around 40 with Graves' ophthalmopathy and approximately 57 with stable Graves' hyperthyroidism. After sampling, hyperthyroidism patients received methimazole starting at 30 mg daily, and ophthalmopathy patients received high-dose intravenous methylprednisolone. Prospective prediction of ophthalmopathy was tested in an independent validation cohort of approximately 19 hyperthyroidism patients and 17 patients who later progressed to ophthalmopathy. The study also compared thyroid tissue and blood T-cell repertoires from about 6 Graves' hyperthyroidism patients. The paper describes TCR Vbeta CDR3 sequencing of fewer than 150 peripheral blood samples, made up of roughly 40 ophthalmopathy patients, more than 70 hyperthyroidism patients and 17 progressor patients.

Broader findings and caveats from the paper: Blood samples also contained most of the expanded thyroid clonotypes (frequency above 0.001), which suggests that blood repertoires may reflect thyroid immune responses. No statistical method was used to fix the sample size in advance, and group allocation was not hidden from the investigators. In validation, the model predicted progression to ophthalmopathy a median of about 6.5 months before onset, with roughly 70% sensitivity and roughly 72% specificity. A 13 V-J signature model separated ophthalmopathy from stable hyperthyroidism, with approximately 87% sensitivity and 81% to 82% specificity in cross-validation and 80%/75% in testing.

This clonotype showed up many times. Its antigen is not yet known. No base quality values were provided; no much bigger clone lies one nucleotide off. In the ophthalmopathy patients, disease was moderately to severely active, with a Clinical Activity Score of 3 or more, a NOSPECS grade of 4 or more, and a duration of less than 3 months. Any patient with an uncontrolled infection, another autoimmune disease, pregnancy or lactation was excluded. Diagnoses relied on clinical symptoms, serum thyroxine and TRAb, thyroid ultrasound and orbital computed tomography. PBMCs were separated from roughly 9.3 ml of fresh peripheral blood using Ficoll-Paque density gradient centrifugation. Trizol reagent was used to extract total RNA, and RNA quality was then checked on an Agilent 2100 Bioanalyzer. Between the V and J ends, shortened by 7 bases and 5 bases respectively, the junction contains 15 bases. Including cysteine and phenylalanine, the CDR3 has 14 amino acids. Here the CDR3 DNA is all that survives: 42 bases in frame from base 1. The germline V gene supplies CDR1 MNHEY and CDR2 SVGEGT.

The TCR beta CDR3 regions were amplified from the RNA transcripts. A first-round RT-PCR of the TCR CDR3 used the HTBI primer set with the Qiagen OneStep RT-PCR kit. Libraries were constructed in a second round of multiplex PCR, after which size selection and purification were performed. Paired-end sequencing of the libraries was performed with 100 bp reads on an Illumina HiSeq2000. Per the original workflow: SOAPnuke was used to process the raw data, removing reads that contained adapters or uncalled bases, had a mean Phred below 15, or lacked an exact match to the constant primer or identifier. High-quality paired reads were merged using COPE v1.2.5, and each unique nucleotide sequence was defined as a clonotype. Clonotypes were aligned to IMGT TRBV, TRBD and TRBJ reference segments using MiTCR v1.1. The analysis included only V-J combinations with a frequency above 0.0001, which together covered roughly 99% of the repertoires. A TCS score was defined as the ratio between F50 (clonal expansion) and ExV (chaos), using BLOSUM62-based TCRdist between CDR3 peptides within each V-J. Welch's t-statistics and random forest reduced some 510 V-J features to fewer than 15, which were used in a naive Bayes classifier (R e1071). The public reads were quality trimmed at Q25 with fastp and then assembled into clones with MiXCR by TCRdb, keeping productive beta chains. Duplicate CDR3 protein sequences are folded into a single record with the most common DNA and genes. These V and J calls derive from TCRdb rather than the authors' analysis. The sample profile shows more than 350,000 distinct CDR3 sequences; 13% to 15% of them were found once. Roughly a fifth of the sample is in the top ten clones.

The sequence was obtained from a woman aged 60 to 75 with Graves' ophthalmopathy. The sequence joins TRBV6-2 or TRBV6-3 to TRBJ2-1, with TRBD2 perhaps the D gene, on 5 matching bases. The sequencing sample was made of blood. The CDR3 sequence is CASNAGSQHNEQFF. The DNA sequence is given as TGTGCCAGCAACGCGGGTAGCCAACACAATGAGCAGTTCTTC.